These 8 T cell receptor beta chains came from one sample sequenced in a study of human T cells and chemical hapten exposure. From the RACE reads, TCRdb called clonotypes with MiXCR, one entry per CDR3 protein. The sample shows under 100,000 distinct CDR3 sequences, about an eighth of them seen only once. Stated time point: patch test 2, 6 weeks after DPC sensitization. The treatment here: therapeutic diphenylcyclopropenone sensitization with weekly scalp DPC. The source was whole blood, collected in connection with sensitization to the hapten diphenylcyclopropenone (DPC). The origin of the receptors is a woman aged 40 to 55 with alopecia areata. Some clones in this sample may be carry-over from other donors' samples.

This clonotype was counted ten times or more. The CDR3 bases are TGTGCCAGCAGTTTTTCCTGGGGAAACACCATATATTTT. It translates to CASSFSWGNTIYF. The V gene is TRBV12-3 or TRBV12-4, the J gene TRBJ1-3, with D uncertain. Trimming left V 3 bases short and J 4 bases short, with 7 bases between. This CDR3 has 13 residues.

This clonotype was counted ten times or more. This chain uses TRBV7-9 with TRBJ2-7, with D maybe TRBD2 (5 bases). V was pared by 5 bases and J by 2 bases, with 16 bases between. The CDR3 runs 15 residues. The germline CDR1 and CDR2 sequences are SEHNR and FQNEAQ (reference sequence). The chain's CDR3 is CASSLFPGVTYEQYF. CDR3 bases: TGTGCCAGCAGCCTCTTTCCCGGGGTTACCTACGAGCAGTACTTC.

Ten or more counts support this clonotype. The chain couples TRBV5-4 to TRBJ2-1; D could derive from TRBD1 or TRBD2 (7 bases each). Germline values: CDR1 SGHNT, CDR2 YYREEE (reference sequence). V shed 6 bases and J shed 10 bases, with 26 bases lying between them. There are 16 residues in the CDR3. The CDR3 loop reads CASTQAGGGLEIEQFF. The CDR3 DNA is TGTGCCAGCACCCAGGCAGGGGGAGGGCTCGAAATCGAGCAGTTCTTC.

Only a few counts were recorded for this clonotype. This sequence joins TRBV9 and TRBJ2-3; D is ambiguous. The germline V and J ends were trimmed by 0 bases and 5 bases, with 4 bases remaining between them. Germline-derived CDR1 and CDR2 are SGDLS and YYNGEE. This CDR3 comprises 12 residues. CDR3 nucleotide sequence: TGTGCCAGCAGCGTAGTGGGAGATACGCAGTATTTT. Amino acids: CASSVVGDTQYF.

The gene calls are TRBV4-1 and TRBJ2-3; D is uncertain. Germline CDR1 reads MGHRA; CDR2 reads YSYEKL. Trimming took off 0 bases at V and 5 bases at J, with 6 bases between the two ends. The CDR3 is 13 amino acids. CDR3 sequence (DNA): TGCGCCAGCAGCCAAGAGGCCGTAGATACGCAGTATTTT. It codes for CASSQEAVDTQYF.

Many counts were recorded for this clonotype. The chain couples TRBV11-2 to TRBJ1-1; the D is unclear. The ends were cut back, 8 bases at V and 4 bases at J, with 17 bases in the middle. The germline gives CDR1 SGHAT, CDR2 FQNNGV. The CDR3 spans 14 residues. In DNA, the CDR3 is TGTGCCAGCCACTATGGTAGTTTAAGCACTGAAGCTTTCTTT. Its protein product is CASHYGSLSTEAFF. Full variable domain (rest looked up from reference TRBV11-2 and TRBJ1-1): EAGVAQSPRYKIIEKRQSVAFWCNPISGHATLYWYQQILGQGPKLLIQFQNNGVVDDSQLPKDRFSAERLKGVDSTLKIQPAKLEDSAVYLCASHYGSLSTEAFFGQGTRLTVV.

The V and J genes are TRBV28 and TRBJ2-4, with 9 bases aligning to TRBD2. The V and J ends lost 3 bases and 2 bases, in that order; junction bases with no gene match: 17. Germline V CDR1 and CDR2: MDHEN, SYDVKM. The CDR3 is 20 residues long. CDR3 region: CASSFRPTAAGGPSKNIQYF. DNA of the CDR3: TGTGCCAGCAGTTTTAGGCCTACGGCTGCGGGAGGGCCCTCCAAAAACATTCAGTACTTC.

At least ten counts were recorded for this clonotype. The chain has TRBV7-2 and TRBJ1-2, with D possibly being TRBD1 (5 bases). CDR1 SGHTA and CDR2 FQGNSA come from the germline V gene. This CDR3 is 15 amino acids long. V dropped 1 base and J dropped 5 bases, with 14 bases sitting between them. As DNA, the CDR3 is TGTGCCAGCAGCTTAGTGCAGGCAGGGAAGTATGGCTACACCTTC. It encodes CASSLVQAGKYGYTF.